This T cell receptor (beta chain) was identified in a study of blood T cell repertoires in COVID-19. Across the study: COVID-19 samples collected from the United States, Italy and Spain covered acute and convalescent phases.

V was clipped by 3 bases and J by 0 bases, with 12 bases between them. The germline V gene has CDR1 MNHNS and CDR2 SASEGT. The CDR3 spans 16 residues. In the study's own analysis: Nucleated cell number was recorded as an estimate derived from reference gene primer amplification. Method: immunoSEQ multiplex PCR; TCRdb's copy keeps in-frame clones and lacks some. V and J calls and clone size are as listed in that table; D and trimming were resolved from the DNA. The profile shows under 200,000 clones, 70% to 90% of them singletons. Sequencing was done on a sample of peripheral blood. The chain recombines TRBV6-1 with TRBJ2-4, with D perhaps TRBD1 (5 bases). The receptor comes from a woman aged 70-85 years with acute or convalescent COVID-19. CDR3 loop: CASSDGAALAKNIQYF. CDR3 nucleotide sequence: TGTGCCAGCAGTGATGGGGCTGCGCTAGCCAAAAACATTCAGTACTTC.